This TCR beta chain derives from a study of a mutant IDH1 vaccine in newly diagnosed glioma. Study-wide background: Pretreatment consisted of radiotherapy, temozolomide, or both, with most receiving both.

Worth noting for this clone: Its antigen remains unknown.

The ends lost 6 bases at V and 3 bases at J; junction bases unmatched: 6. In germline, CDR1 is MNHNS, CDR2 SASEGT. The CDR3 consists of 14 residues. Produced via immunoSEQ multiplex PCR; TCRdb's table is partial and in-frame only. This table has 85,000 to 100,000 clones, about 83% appearing once. Study outcomes and limitations: Of the patients, about 95% had vaccine-induced immune responses. Whatever changes occurred in top peripheral T cell clonotypes seemed unrelated to pseudoprogression.

Documented time point: baseline, week 1 (first vaccination visit). The sample's treatment: pre-vaccination baseline after standard-of-care therapy. This rearrangement joins TRBV6-1 to TRBJ1-1; TRBD1 agrees at 8 bases. This specimen consisted of PBMCs, obtained from a glioma patient treated with radiotherapy, temozolomide or both. This clonotype was sampled from a woman aged 45-60 years with glioma. This CDR3 is CASRVRQGYTEAFF. The CDR3 DNA reads as TGTGCCAGCAGGGTTAGACAGGGGTACACTGAAGCTTTCTTT.